This is a list of T cell receptor beta chains from one sample in a study of human CD8 memory T cell subsets. TCRdb re-called the 5' RACE reads; one entry per CDR3 protein, DNA not given. Reported are about 6,200 distinct CDR3 sequences; the ten largest clones contain roughly 36%. Sequences were obtained from CD8+ effector memory T cells (TEM) sorted from PBMCs. The receptors derive from a human donor in good health. Both conserved end residues are part of each CDR3. Fields, in order: V gene, J gene, clone size, CDR3 protein. Clone size, where shown, is once, few, many, or a class for clones that have expanded.

v_gene: TRBV7-9; j_gene: TRBJ2-3; abundance: -; CDR3aa: CASSSLIISGSSTDTQYF
v_gene: TRBV29-1; j_gene: TRBJ2-7; abundance: -; CDR3aa: CSVEGSGGFDYEQYF
v_gene: TRBV4-1; j_gene: TRBJ2-3; abundance: -; CDR3aa: CASSQEGRDGDTQYF
v_gene: TRBV30; j_gene: TRBJ1-1; abundance: -; CDR3aa: CAWSQRENTEAFF
v_gene: TRBV19; j_gene: TRBJ1-1; abundance: -; CDR3aa: CASSISPTVDTEAFF
v_gene: TRBV3-1; j_gene: TRBJ2-3; abundance: -; CDR3aa: CASSQLEHTDTQYF
v_gene: TRBV7-9; j_gene: TRBJ1-1; abundance: -; CDR3aa: CASSLRRQEAFF
v_gene: TRBV6-4; j_gene: TRBJ2-2; abundance: -; CDR3aa: CASRGTGDTGELFF
v_gene: TRBV4-3; j_gene: TRBJ2-7; abundance: large; CDR3aa: CASSQDRGTKSSEQYF
v_gene: TRBV6-2/TRBV6-3; j_gene: TRBJ2-1; abundance: -; CDR3aa: CASSYRLAGGTWSGREQFF
v_gene: TRBV4-3; j_gene: TRBJ1-4; abundance: large; CDR3aa: CASSKDTGTGGEKLFF
v_gene: TRBV11-2; j_gene: TRBJ2-3; abundance: medium-sized; CDR3aa: CASSLRDDTDTQYF
v_gene: TRBV7-9; j_gene: TRBJ2-3; abundance: medium-sized; CDR3aa: CASSSRDSHTDTQYF
v_gene: TRBV7-6; j_gene: TRBJ2-1; abundance: -; CDR3aa: CASSLGELAVNSYNEQFF
v_gene: TRBV19; j_gene: TRBJ2-1; abundance: -; CDR3aa: CASTGGGGEQFF
v_gene: TRBV19; j_gene: TRBJ1-1; abundance: medium-sized; CDR3aa: CASSIALGGQEAFF
v_gene: TRBV20-1; j_gene: TRBJ1-2; abundance: -; CDR3aa: CSARDPQQGQSYGYTF
v_gene: TRBV11-2; j_gene: TRBJ2-2; abundance: medium-sized; CDR3aa: CASSRGGITGELFF
v_gene: TRBV2; j_gene: TRBJ2-2; abundance: -; CDR3aa: CASSFPTSGGNTGELFF
v_gene: TRBV20-1; j_gene: TRBJ2-5; abundance: -; CDR3aa: CSASDEETQYF
v_gene: TRBV25-1; j_gene: TRBJ1-6; abundance: -; CDR3aa: CASRVSGGSGNSPLHF
v_gene: TRBV11-3; j_gene: TRBJ2-2; abundance: -; CDR3aa: CASSADRGNTGELFF
v_gene: TRBV6-6; j_gene: TRBJ2-1; abundance: -; CDR3aa: CASSPAGGSHNEQFF
v_gene: TRBV28; j_gene: TRBJ1-5; abundance: medium-sized; CDR3aa: CASSPTVNQPQHF
v_gene: TRBV2; j_gene: TRBJ2-7; abundance: -; CDR3aa: CASSEALAGPLGEQYF
v_gene: TRBV19; j_gene: TRBJ2-7; abundance: -; CDR3aa: CASSSGTGQIYEQYF
v_gene: TRBV5-4; j_gene: TRBJ1-3; abundance: -; CDR3aa: CASYSPGTPGNTIYF
v_gene: TRBV12-3/TRBV12-4; j_gene: TRBJ2-5; abundance: -; CDR3aa: CASRKGRETQYF
v_gene: TRBV6-2/TRBV6-3; j_gene: TRBJ2-7; abundance: -; CDR3aa: CASSRLRDRAYEQYF
v_gene: TRBV9; j_gene: TRBJ1-2; abundance: -; CDR3aa: CASSPWDSYGYTF
v_gene: TRBV29-1; j_gene: TRBJ1-5; abundance: -; CDR3aa: CSVAEGEGQPQHF
v_gene: TRBV6-2/TRBV6-3; j_gene: TRBJ2-5; abundance: -; CDR3aa: CASADAVDLQETQYF
v_gene: TRBV13; j_gene: TRBJ1-1; abundance: -; CDR3aa: CASSLGTGTAEAFF
v_gene: TRBV28; j_gene: TRBJ2-7; abundance: -; CDR3aa: CASSLVEGTYEQYF
v_gene: TRBV7-2; j_gene: TRBJ1-4; abundance: -; CDR3aa: CASSLEGLGDEKLFF
v_gene: TRBV5-5; j_gene: TRBJ1-1; abundance: -; CDR3aa: CASSWPRVGWTEAFF
v_gene: TRBV28; j_gene: TRBJ1-4; abundance: -; CDR3aa: CASSLLDRDEKLFF
v_gene: TRBV20-1; j_gene: TRBJ2-3; abundance: -; CDR3aa: CSASSSGIGTDTQYF
v_gene: TRBV20-1; j_gene: TRBJ1-1; abundance: -; CDR3aa: CSASRRDTEAFF
v_gene: TRBV4-2; j_gene: TRBJ2-3; abundance: -; CDR3aa: CASSPERFSTDTQYF
v_gene: TRBV6-2/TRBV6-3; j_gene: TRBJ2-7; abundance: -; CDR3aa: CASSLGLAGGFYEQYF
v_gene: TRBV28; j_gene: TRBJ1-4; abundance: -; CDR3aa: CASSLSQASNEKLFF
v_gene: TRBV2; j_gene: TRBJ2-1; abundance: -; CDR3aa: CASSEATSGYNEQFF
v_gene: TRBV6-2/TRBV6-3; j_gene: TRBJ2-1; abundance: medium-sized; CDR3aa: CASSVVGEVGEQFF
v_gene: TRBV7-9; j_gene: TRBJ1-5; abundance: medium-sized; CDR3aa: CASSQGGAANQPQHF
v_gene: TRBV7-6; j_gene: TRBJ1-1; abundance: -; CDR3aa: CASSTLGPTEAFF
v_gene: TRBV2; j_gene: TRBJ2-7; abundance: medium-sized; CDR3aa: CASKTSGRPYEQYF
v_gene: TRBV28; j_gene: TRBJ2-7; abundance: -; CDR3aa: CASRQGHSYEQYF
v_gene: TRBV10-3; j_gene: TRBJ2-1; abundance: large; CDR3aa: CAISESSENEQFF
v_gene: TRBV5-5; j_gene: TRBJ2-1; abundance: -; CDR3aa: CASSLAMLSYNEQFF
v_gene: TRBV7-2; j_gene: TRBJ2-1; abundance: -; CDR3aa: CASSFSGSFGNEQFF
v_gene: TRBV28; j_gene: TRBJ2-7; abundance: -; CDR3aa: CASRTGESYEQYF
v_gene: TRBV6-5; j_gene: TRBJ2-5; abundance: -; CDR3aa: CASSYQGADGETQYF
v_gene: TRBV5-5; j_gene: TRBJ2-7; abundance: -; CDR3aa: CASSLEGDLDEQYF
v_gene: TRBV4-2; j_gene: TRBJ1-1; abundance: medium-sized; CDR3aa: CASSQETGQMNTEAFF